This record concerns one TCR beta chain sequence. Its specificity is unknown. The PCR used 60 Vbeta and 13 Jbeta primers. Some clones are missing from TCRdb's copy, which holds only in-frame ones; the method was immunoSEQ multiplex PCR. The specimen's table records 65,000 to 95,000 clones. The data are from a study of cytomegalovirus exposure and HLA in healthy donors. This CDR3 contains 14 residues. Trimming pared 6 bases from V and 0 bases from J, leaving 9 bases between. CDR1 is SNHLY and CDR2 is FYNNEI in the germline V gene. Findings and limits, study-wide: Later examination showed HLA-associated TCR beta chains had greater clonal expansion than equally common others. Likely technical artifact: a cluster of highly shared sequence variants. Association of a missense DCLRE1C variant with TCR beta V- and J-gene trimming was reported in a later analysis.

Sequenced material: PBMCs. The gene calls are TRBV2 and TRBJ1-3, with D maybe TRBD1 (5 bases). The sequence came from a female donor in good health and CMV-seropositive. Here the CDR3 DNA reads TGTGCCAGCAGGGACATCCACTCTGGAAACACCATATATTTT. Translating it yields CASRDIHSGNTIYF.